Shown below are 18 T cell receptor beta chains from a single sample sequenced in a study of blood T cell repertoires in COVID-19. The assay was immunoSEQ multiplex PCR, and TCRdb's table has in-frame clones only and misses some. The sample comprises approximately 270,000 clones, roughly 84% of which are singletons, and around a sixth rests with the top ten. Source material: peripheral blood. All receptors derive from a person between 65 and 79 years old with COVID-19, enrolled during active disease.

Note on this clone: Compared with germline, one end of the junction differs, possibly owing to a read error. V is TRBV19 and J is TRBJ2-3; 11 bases match TRBD2. There are 14 residues in the CDR3. Looked up from germline, CDR1 is LNHDA and CDR2 is SQIVND (reference sequence). The CDR3 nucleotides read TGTGCCAGTAGGATAGCGGGGGGGACAGATACGCAGTATTTT. Protein sequence: CASRIAGGTDTQYF.

CDR3 sequence (DNA): TGTGCCAGCTCACCACCGCAGGGACGGACTACGGGGAACACCGGGGAGCTGTTTTTT. It encodes CASSPPQGRTTGNTGELFF. This chain links TRBV18 with TRBJ2-2; TRBD2 is a possible D gene (6 bases). The CDR3 spans 19 residues. The germline gives CDR1 KGHSH, CDR2 LQKENI. V lost 0 bases, J lost 1 base, and 18 bases lay in between.

The chain employs TRBV11-1 and TRBJ2-7; 10 nucleotides agree with TRBD2. Looked up from germline, CDR1 is SGHAT and CDR2 is FQDESV (reference sequence). This CDR3 spans 15 amino acids. V lost 6 bases to trimming and J lost 2 bases; unmatched junction nucleotides: 7. CDR3 in amino acids: CASSTMSGRAYEQYF. Here the CDR3 DNA reads TGTGCCAGCAGTACTATGAGCGGGAGGGCCTACGAGCAGTACTTC.

This sequence joins TRBV19 and TRBJ1-2; 10 positions agree with TRBD1. This CDR3 region has 15 residues. The germline V gene encodes CDR1 LNHDA and CDR2 SQIVND (reference sequence). The trim removed 5 bases at V and 4 bases at J, leaving 7 bases unmatched. The CDR3 here is CASSHRDRGAYGYTF. Here the CDR3 DNA reads TGTGCCAGTAGTCACCGGGACAGGGGAGCCTATGGCTACACCTTC.

The chain recombines TRBV7-2 with TRBJ2-7, with 8 bases matching TRBD2. From germline, CDR1 is SGHTA and CDR2 FQGNSA. The CDR3 runs to 16 residues. With V trimmed by 2 bases and J by 5 bases, 11 bases remained unmatched. The CDR3 sequence: CASSLLGLGASDEQYF. The CDR3 bases are TGTGCCAGCAGCTTATTGGGACTAGGGGCTTCGGACGAGCAGTACTTC.

Written as DNA, the CDR3 is TGTGCCAGCAGCTTATCTTCCCACGAGCAGTACTTC. This sequence encodes CASSLSSHEQYF. This sequence joins TRBV7-2 and TRBJ2-7; unclear D gene. CDR3 length: 12 residues. Per germline, CDR1 SGHTA and CDR2 FQGNSA. V was pared by 2 bases and J by 5 bases, with 7 bases between. The entire variable domain, with the rest obtained from reference TRBV7-2 and TRBJ2-7, is as follows: GAGVSQSPSNKVTEKGKDVELRCDPISGHTALYWYRQSLGQGLEFLIYFQGNSAPDKSGLPSDRFSAERTGGSVSTLTIQRTQQEDSAVYLCASSLSSHEQYFGPGTRLTVT.

This clone was seen more than once but under ten times. This chain links TRBV2 with TRBJ1-5; D is uncertain. V was cut by 5 bases and J by 10 bases, with 21 bases left in between. The germline V gene encodes CDR1 SNHLY and CDR2 FYNNEI. This CDR3 spans 15 amino acids. This chain's CDR3 is CASSWGGLEGRPQHF. The CDR3 nucleotides read TGTGCCAGCAGTTGGGGAGGATTAGAGGGTCGTCCCCAGCATTTT.

The rearrangement links TRBV7-3 to TRBJ2-5, with TRBD2 identical over 7 bases. Germline trimming cut 3 bases from V and 5 bases from J; bases unmatched to any gene: 3. In germline, CDR1 is SGHTA, CDR2 FQGTGA. The length of the CDR3 is 13 residues. The CDR3 DNA reads as TGTGCCAGCAGCTTTGGGGAGGGCGAGACCCAGTACTTC. Its protein product is CASSFGEGETQYF.

The CDR3 DNA is TGTGCCAGCAGCCCCGGTGCCCGATACAATGAGCAGTTCTTC. Amino acids: CASSPGARYNEQFF. The chain uses TRBV27 and TRBJ2-1; D is uncertain. Per germline, CDR1 MNHEY and CDR2 SMNVEV (reference sequence). Trimming pared 6 bases from V and 4 bases from J, leaving 13 bases between. There are 14 residues in the CDR3.

The chain uses TRBV19 and TRBJ2-1; the D is unclear. CDR3 length: 15 residues. Per the germline V gene, CDR1 is LNHDA and CDR2 is SQIVND (reference sequence). V lost 5 bases and J lost 7, with 18 bases in between. CDR3 region: CASSPRQAVLNEQFF. CDR3 nucleotide sequence: TGTGCCAGTAGTCCCCGGCAGGCCGTATTGAATGAGCAGTTCTTC. The whole variable domain, filled in from reference TRBV19 and TRBJ2-1, reads DGGITQSPKYLFRKEGQNVTLSCEQNLNHDAMYWYRQDPGQGLRLIYYSQIVNDFQKGDIAEGYSVSREKKESFPLTVTSAQKNPTAFYLCASSPRQAVLNEQFFGPGTRLTVL.

This chain links TRBV28 with TRBJ1-2; D gene uncertain. CDR3 length: 12 residues. CDR1 is MDHEN and CDR2 is SYDVKM in the germline V gene. Trimming left V 7 bases short and J 8 bases short, with 14 bases between. The CDR3 sequence: CASKGGLWGYTF. The DNA for the CDR3 is TGTGCCAGCAAAGGCGGGTTGTGGGGCTACACCTTC.

The chain has TRBV19 and TRBJ2-5; D perhaps matches TRBD1 (5 bases). This CDR3 region has 13 residues. The germline V gene encodes CDR1 LNHDA and CDR2 SQIVND (reference sequence). V was cut by 8 bases and J by 5 bases, with 15 bases left in between. The CDR3 nucleotides read TGTGCCAGTCGACAGAGAATAGGGGAGACCCAGTACTTC. It translates to CASRQRIGETQYF. The complete variable domain, with remaining parts taken from reference TRBV19 and TRBJ2-5, reads DGGITQSPKYLFRKEGQNVTLSCEQNLNHDAMYWYRQDPGQGLRLIYYSQIVNDFQKGDIAEGYSVSREKKESFPLTVTSAQKNPTAFYLCASRQRIGETQYFGPGTRLLVL.

J is TRBJ1-2 and V is TRBV18; no clear D. Trimming shortened V by 3 bases and J by 7 bases, and 18 bases separated the two germline ends. The CDR3 totals 15 residues. From germline, CDR1 is KGHSH and CDR2 LQKENI. The CDR3 region has the DNA TGTGCCAGCTCACCCTCATCTGCAGGCAAATTTGGCTACACCTTC. Its protein is CASSPSSAGKFGYTF.

This clone was observed a handful of times. The chain uses TRBV6-5 and TRBJ1-2, with D perhaps matching TRBD1 (6 bases). Trimming cost V 4 bases and J 4 bases, with 16 bases left between them. Germline CDR1 and CDR2: MNHEY and SVGAGI. The CDR3 has 15 amino acids. In DNA form, the CDR3 reads TGTGCCAGCAGTTCATACAGGGTGGGGAGCTATGGCTACACCTTC. Translated, it gives CASSSYRVGSYGYTF.

This clone was seen more than once but under ten times. J is TRBJ2-6 and V is TRBV21-1; whether TRBD1, the table's D call, matches the DNA was not checked. TRBV21-1 is recorded as a pseudogene. This CDR3 region has 19 residues. For the CDR3, the DNA is TGTGCCAGCAGCAAGCTCAGGACAGGTCGGTCCTCTGGGGCCAACGTCCTGACTTTC. Protein: CASSKLRTGRSSGANVLTF.

This rearrangement joins TRBV29-1 to TRBJ2-3, with a tentative D call TRBD1 (6 bases). Germline V CDR1 and CDR2: SQVTM, ANQGSEA. V gave up 6 bases and J gave up 2 bases, with 12 bases separating them. This CDR3 contains 13 residues. The CDR3 spells CSVGARYTDTQYF. The CDR3 bases are TGCAGCGTGGGGGCCCGGTACACAGATACGCAGTATTTT.

This clone was recorded once. The CDR3 region is CASSVVGTGGREQYF. CDR3 DNA: TGTGCCAGCAGCGTAGTCGGGACAGGGGGCCGGGAGCAGTACTTC. This rearrangement joins TRBV28 to TRBJ2-7; 12 bases map to TRBD1. This CDR3 has 15 amino acids. Trimming at V came to 6 bases and at J to 7 bases, leaving 10 bases not matched to a gene. Germline CDR1 MDHEN, CDR2 SYDVKM.

V usage is TRBV5-1 and J usage is TRBJ2-2; 9 bases agree with TRBD2. Germline CDR1 reads SGHRS; CDR2 reads YFSETQ. With V trimmed by 3 bases and J by 1 base, 4 bases remained unmatched. There are 16 residues in the CDR3. The CDR3: CASSWTSDGNTGELFF. The CDR3 DNA sequence: TGCGCCAGCAGCTGGACTAGCGACGGGAACACCGGGGAGCTGTTTTTT.